The 12 T cell receptor beta chains below all came from one sample that was sequenced in a study of T cell responses to AZD1222 COVID-19 vaccine. Libraries were prepared by immunoSEQ multiplex PCR; TCRdb keeps only in-frame clonotypes and omits some of them. The data contain about 110,000 clones, approximately 89% of them seen just once; the ten biggest clones take up 4% to 5.5%. The sequencing here drew on peripheral blood, taken on day 0 of AZD1222 vaccination. Receptor source: an adult in good health.

Comment on this clone: At the DNA level, this CDR3 is encoded by other sequences in the same sample as well. This sequence joins TRBV12-3 or TRBV12-4 and TRBJ1-5; D ambiguous. The CDR3 spans 12 residues. V gave up 3 bases and J gave up 4 bases, with 4 bases separating them. In DNA form, the CDR3 reads TGTGCCAGCAGTTTCGGTAATCAGCCCCAGCATTTT. Encoded protein: CASSFGNQPQHF.

This clone has only one observation. The CDR3 coding sequence is TGTGCCAGCAGCTTCGGTCTAGGCCCACCCTACGAGCAGTACTTC. Amino acids: CASSFGLGPPYEQYF. The V gene is TRBV11-3, the J gene TRBJ2-7; D is uncertain. Germline-derived CDR1 and CDR2 are SGHNT and YENEEA. The V gene lost 3 bases and the J gene lost 2 bases, with 14 bases spanning the gap. The CDR3 is made up of 15 amino acids.

This chain links TRBV7-3 with TRBJ2-1, with 13 nucleotides matching TRBD2. Germline CDR1 reads SGHTA; CDR2 reads FQGTGA. The CDR3 is made up of 16 amino acids. J gave up 7 bases and V 4 bases, and 7 bases lay outside the gene matches. The CDR3 bases are TGTGCCAGCAGCTCGCAAGGACTAGCGGGGGTAAATGAGCAGTTCTTC. It encodes CASSSQGLAGVNEQFF.

The rearrangement joins TRBV20-1 to TRBJ1-2, with a tentative D call TRBD1 (5 bases). Germline CDR1 reads DFQATT; CDR2 reads SNEGSKA (reference sequence). V lost 2 bases to trimming and J lost 8 bases, with 9 bases between them. The CDR3 spans 11 residues. CDR3 in amino acids: CSARQGWGYTF. The CDR3 nucleotides are TGCAGTGCTAGACAGGGTTGGGGCTACACCTTC.

CDR3 amino acids: CASSRAGSYEQYF. CDR3 DNA sequence: TGTGCCAGCTCACGGGCCGGCTCCTACGAGCAGTACTTC. The rearrangement links TRBV18 to TRBJ2-7; D remains ambiguous. The ends were cut back, 4 bases at V and 0 bases at J, with 7 bases in the middle. From germline, CDR1 is KGHSH and CDR2 LQKENI. This CDR3 region has 13 residues. The variable domain in full, completed from reference TRBV18 and TRBJ2-7, reads NAGVMQNPRHLVRRRGQEARLRCSPMKGHSHVYWYRQLPEEGLKFMVYLQKENIIDESGMPKERFSAEFPKEGPSILRIQQVVRGDSAAYFCASSRAGSYEQYFGPGTRLTVT.

The chain has TRBV27 and TRBJ1-6; 11 bases align to TRBD1. Germline assignment: CDR1 MNHEY and CDR2 SMNVEV (reference sequence). The CDR3 covers 14 residues. J gave up 15 bases and V 5 bases, and 9 bases lay outside the gene matches. The CDR3 loop is CASSPGTGGGGLHF. The CDR3 region has the DNA TGTGCCAGCAGTCCGGGGACAGGGGGTGGGGGCCTCCACTTT.

This chain joins TRBV10-3 and TRBJ1-3; no clear D. V was cut by 10 bases and J by 0 bases, with 16 bases left in between. Per the germline V gene, CDR1 is ENHRY and CDR2 is SYGVKD. The CDR3 has 15 residues. This CDR3 reads CATGSGINSGNTIYF. The DNA for the CDR3 is TGTGCCACCGGTAGTGGGATAAACTCTGGAAACACCATATATTTT.

The V gene is TRBV5-4, the J gene TRBJ2-7, with D possibly called TRBD1 or TRBD2 (5 bases each). This CDR3 is built from 13 residues. Looked up from germline, CDR1 is SGHNT and CDR2 is YYREEE (reference sequence). V lost 2 bases and J lost 6, with 12 bases in between. This chain's CDR3 is CASSFPAGGEQYF. Written as DNA, the CDR3 is TGTGCCAGCAGCTTCCCCGCTGGGGGCGAGCAGTACTTC.

This chain links TRBV25-1 with TRBJ1-3, with D possibly TRBD1 on 6 matching bases. V was pared by 2 bases and J by 4 bases, with 9 bases between. CDR1 is MGHDK and CDR2 is SYGVNS in the germline V gene. This CDR3 has 14 amino acids. CDR3 nucleotides: TGTGCCAGCAGTGAAGCGGGGACAGGAAACACCATATATTTT. Translating it yields CASSEAGTGNTIYF.

V and J are TRBV19 and TRBJ1-1; 7 bases fit TRBD1. V lost 6 bases to trimming and J lost 4 bases; unmatched junction nucleotides: 8. The CDR3 is 14 amino acids. CDR1 LNHDA and CDR2 SQIVND come from the germline V gene (reference sequence). CDR3: CASREGTALTEAFF. In nucleotides, the CDR3 is TGTGCCAGTAGGGAAGGGACAGCTCTCACTGAAGCTTTCTTT.

The chain joins TRBV7-2 to TRBJ2-5; perhaps TRBD1 as D (6 bases). Germline CDR1 and CDR2: SGHTA and FQGNSA. V lost 6 bases and J 2 bases, leaving 16 bases between the germline ends. CDR3 size: 15 residues. CDR3 protein: CASRYLQGHQETQYF. The CDR3 bases are TGTGCCAGCAGATATCTACAGGGACATCAAGAGACCCAGTACTTC.

The chain couples TRBV5-1 to TRBJ2-3; 9 bases line up with TRBD1. CDR3 length equals 17 residues. After removal of 4 bases from V and 0 bases from J, the junction contained 9 bases not matched to a gene. Looked up from germline, CDR1 is SGHRS and CDR2 is YFSETQ. CDR3 region: CASSLGRTGASTDTQYF. The CDR3 nucleotides are TGCGCCAGCAGCCTGGGTCGGACAGGGGCCAGCACAGATACGCAGTATTTT. The full variable domain, with the rest looked up from reference TRBV5-1 and TRBJ2-3, is KAGVTQTPRYLIKTRGQQVTLSCSPISGHRSVSWYQQTPGQGLQFLFEYFSETQRNKGNFPGRFSGRQFSNSRSEMNVSTLELGDSALYLCASSLGRTGASTDTQYFGPGTRLTVL.